The clone carrying this T cell receptor beta chain came up many times. This sample stems from a study of regulatory T cells in long-lasting Graves disease. CDR3 regions were amplified by Arm-PCR using iRepertoire HTBI primers to build TCR beta libraries. TCRdb reanalysed the multiplex PCR reads using MiXCR and keeps one entry per CDR3 protein. This sample has under 450,000 distinct CDR3 sequences, with around 16% found just once. V lost 4 bases and J lost 9, with 20 bases in between. This CDR3 comprises 15 residues. Germline V gene sequence: CDR1 MDHEN, CDR2 SYDVKM. Time point indicated: newly diagnosed GD, antithyroid drugs for less than 3 months. Extracted PBMC RNA gave rise to the TCR library. This same sample was also part of a study on T cells in Graves' hyperthyroidism and ophthalmopathy.

This clonotype was sampled from a woman in her late teens or twenties with Graves disease. This chain joins TRBV28 and TRBJ2-3; maybe TRBD1 (6 bases). Sequences were derived from peripheral blood mononuclear cells (PBMCs), sampled at new diagnosis, from a patient treated with antithyroid drugs. CDR3 coding DNA: TGTGCCAGCAGTTCCACCGGACAGCAGGGAATGACGCAGTATTTT. Translation gives CASSSTGQQGMTQYF.